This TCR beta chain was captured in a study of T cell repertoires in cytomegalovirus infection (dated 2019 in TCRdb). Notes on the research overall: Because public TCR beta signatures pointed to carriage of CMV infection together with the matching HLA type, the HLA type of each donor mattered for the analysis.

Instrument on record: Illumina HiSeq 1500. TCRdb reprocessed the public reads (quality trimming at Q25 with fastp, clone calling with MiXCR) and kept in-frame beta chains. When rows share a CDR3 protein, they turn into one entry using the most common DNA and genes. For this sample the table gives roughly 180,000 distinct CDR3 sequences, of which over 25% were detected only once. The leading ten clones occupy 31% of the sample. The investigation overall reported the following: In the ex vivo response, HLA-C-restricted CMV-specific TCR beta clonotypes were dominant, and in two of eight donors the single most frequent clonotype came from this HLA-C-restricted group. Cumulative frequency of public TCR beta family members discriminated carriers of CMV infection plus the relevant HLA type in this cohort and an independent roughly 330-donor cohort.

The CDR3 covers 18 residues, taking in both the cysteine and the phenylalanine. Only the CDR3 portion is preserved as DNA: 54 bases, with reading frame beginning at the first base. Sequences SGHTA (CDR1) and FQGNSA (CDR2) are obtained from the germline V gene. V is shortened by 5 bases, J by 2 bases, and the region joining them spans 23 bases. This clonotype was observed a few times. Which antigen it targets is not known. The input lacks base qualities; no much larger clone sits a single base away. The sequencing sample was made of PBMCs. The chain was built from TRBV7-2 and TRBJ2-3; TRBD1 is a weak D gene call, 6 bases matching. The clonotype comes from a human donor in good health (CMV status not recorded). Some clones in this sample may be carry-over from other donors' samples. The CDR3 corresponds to CASSPLGTPPTFTDTQYF. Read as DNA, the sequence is TGTGCCAGCAGCCCCCTAGGGACACCACCTACTTTCACAGATACGCAGTATTTT.